These 31 T cell receptor beta chains came from one sample sequenced in a study of blood T cell repertoires in COVID-19 (TCRdb year 2020). Library prep was done by the immunoSEQ multiplex PCR assay. As stored in TCRdb, this immuneACCESS dataset retains in-frame rearrangements with V and J assigned. A fraction of the clones does not appear; measured against another copy, unresolved V genes explain less than half of the discrepancy, and the remainder lacks a known reason. The sample profile shows more than 85,000 clones; roughly 85% of them were found once. In total, the top ten clones hold 4% to 5.5% of the sample. The sample consisted of peripheral blood. The receptors derive from a human donor in a cohort sampled during active COVID-19.

The chain carries TRBV5-4 and TRBJ1-1; no reliable D call. Germline CDR1 reads SGHNT; CDR2 reads YYREEE (reference sequence). The CDR3 is made up of 15 amino acids. V was trimmed by 4 bases and J by 1 base, leaving 14 bases between them. CDR3 DNA sequence: TGTGCCAGCAGCCCGCCAAGTCGGGGGAACACTGAAGCTTTCTTT. Protein product: CASSPPSRGNTEAFF.

The rearrangement links TRBV9 to TRBJ2-3; D is unclear. Deletions cut 1 base from V and 1 base from J, with 10 bases between. Germline V gene lookup returns CDR1 SGDLS and CDR2 YYNGEE. CDR3 length: 15 amino acids. CDR3 protein: CASSVTSDRTDTQYF. As DNA, the CDR3 is TGTGCCAGCAGCGTAACGTCAGATCGCACAGATACGCAGTATTTT.

The chain employs TRBV5-1 and TRBJ1-4; 9 positions agree with TRBD1. Trimming cost V 3 bases and J 5 bases; bases outside gene matches: 5. Germline CDR1 reads SGHRS; CDR2 reads YFSETQ. The CDR3 consists of 15 residues. The CDR3 bases are TGCGCCAGCAGCTCTATGACAGGGGGGAATGAAAAACTGTTTTTT. This gives the protein CASSSMTGGNEKLFF. Looking up the rest from reference TRBV5-1 and TRBJ1-4 gives the full variable domain: KAGVTQTPRYLIKTRGQQVTLSCSPISGHRSVSWYQQTPGQGLQFLFEYFSETQRNKGNFPGRFSGRQFSNSRSEMNVSTLELGDSALYLCASSSMTGGNEKLFFGSGTQLSVL.

This clone was seen a single time. The CDR3 protein is CASSQENRAGYTF. Written as DNA, the CDR3 is TGTGCCAGCAGCCAAGAAAACAGGGCTGGCTACACCTTC. The chain uses TRBV3-1 (or the pseudogene TRBV3-2) and TRBJ1-2; maybe TRBD1 (6 bases). This CDR3 comprises 13 residues. Germline V gene data show CDR1 as LGHDT and CDR2 as YNNKEL (reference sequence). Trimming removed 0 bases at V and 7 bases at J, with 9 bases between.

The J gene is TRBJ2-1, the V gene TRBV3-1 (or the pseudogene TRBV3-2); 7 bases agree with TRBD2. The CDR3 is made up of 14 amino acids. Germline V gene lookup returns CDR1 LGHDT and CDR2 YNNKEL (reference sequence). V gave up 4 bases and J gave up 7 bases; unmatched junction bases: 7. CDR3 bases: TGTGCCAGCAGCCTAGGACTAGTTCAGAATGAGCAGTTCTTC. This encodes CASSLGLVQNEQFF.

The V call is TRBV27, the J call TRBJ2-1; 10 nucleotides align to TRBD1. The CDR3 consists of 16 residues. With 1 base clipped from V and 9 bases from J, the junction kept 9 bases outside the gene matches. Germline CDR1 MNHEY, CDR2 SMNVEV (reference sequence). CDR3 sequence (DNA): TGTGCCAGCAGTTTATACGGGGGACAGGGGATTAGTGAGCAGTTCTTC. It is translated as CASSLYGGQGISEQFF.

The chain has TRBV11-1 and TRBJ2-3; perhaps TRBD2 as D (6 bases). Trimming stripped 2 bases from V and 5 bases from J, with 11 bases between. In germline, CDR1 is SGHAT, CDR2 FQDESV (reference sequence). The CDR3 spans 14 residues. The DNA for the CDR3 is TGTGCCAGCAGCTTACGGGGGAGTGAAGATACGCAGTATTTT. This encodes CASSLRGSEDTQYF.

The rearrangement links TRBV6-5 to TRBJ2-5, with TRBD1 matching over 8 bases. V was clipped by 6 bases and J by 8 bases; unmatched bases: 14. The V gene's germline CDR1 is MNHEY and CDR2 SVGAGI. This CDR3 is built from 15 residues. The CDR3 DNA sequence: TGTGCCAGCAGAGACAGGGGCGGGACAGACGGAACCCAGTACTTC. Translating it yields CASRDRGGTDGTQYF.

The CDR3 bases are TGTGCCAGCACAGCCGGGACAGGGTATAACTACGAGCAGTACTTC. This sequence encodes CASTAGTGYNYEQYF. V usage is TRBV2 and J usage is TRBJ2-7, with TRBD1 matching 9 bases. Trimming at V came to 7 bases and at J to 3 bases, leaving 10 bases not matched to a gene. CDR1 SNHLY and CDR2 FYNNEI come from the germline V gene. The CDR3 consists of 15 residues.

Only one count was recorded for this clone. The chain combines TRBV2 with TRBJ1-4; TRBD1 is a possible D gene (6 bases). Germline V gives CDR1 SNHLY, CDR2 FYNNEI. Trimming shortened V by 7 bases and J by 3 bases, and 12 bases separated the two germline ends. The CDR3 is 14 residues long. This chain's CDR3 is CASTLDSPNEKLFF. CDR3 coding DNA: TGTGCCAGCACATTGGACAGCCCTAATGAAAAACTGTTTTTT.

This clone was picked up one time. The rearrangement joins TRBV10-3 to TRBJ2-1, with D possibly being TRBD1 (6 bases). In germline, CDR1 is ENHRY, CDR2 SYGVKD. CDR3 length: 13 amino acids. V was shortened by 6 bases and J by 0 bases, with 6 bases between the two germline ends. The CDR3 sequence is CAIRTGSYNEQFF. Written as DNA, the CDR3 is TGTGCCATCAGGACAGGCTCCTACAATGAGCAGTTCTTC.

The chain joins TRBV19 to TRBJ2-7; 7 bases are a match to TRBD2. The length of the CDR3 is 13 residues. Germline CDR1 is LNHDA and CDR2 is SQIVND (reference sequence). Trimming cost V 5 bases and J 6 bases; bases outside gene matches: 7. The CDR3 sequence is CASSAQRGSEQYF. The DNA of the CDR3 is TGTGCCAGTAGTGCCCAGCGGGGTAGCGAGCAGTACTTC.

The chain couples TRBV4-2 to TRBJ2-2; maybe TRBD2 (5 bases). CDR1 LGHNA and CDR2 YNFKEQ come from the germline V gene. Deletions cut 5 bases from V and 3 bases from J, with 19 bases between. The CDR3 consists of 17 residues. In DNA, the CDR3 is TGTGCCAGCAGCGTGACGTCCGAGGGTTCTTACACCGGGGAGCTGTTTTTT. Residues: CASSVTSEGSYTGELFF.

This chain uses TRBV11-2 with TRBJ1-2, with 7 bases lining up with TRBD1. The length of the CDR3 is 13 residues. Germline V gene sequence: CDR1 SGHAT, CDR2 FQNNGV. The V segment lost 0 bases and the J segment 8 bases; nucleotides outside the gene matches: 3. In DNA form, the CDR3 reads TGTGCCAGCAGCTTAGACAGGGGGAACGGCTACACCTTC. It specifies CASSLDRGNGYTF.

The chain combines TRBV7-6 with TRBJ1-2, with no clear D. The CDR3 runs to 12 residues. V gave up 4 bases and J gave up 5 bases, with 8 bases separating them. Germline loops: CDR1 SGHVS, CDR2 FNYEAQ. The CDR3, as DNA: TGTGCCAGCAGCTCAGGCAGTTATGGCTACACCTTC. Amino acids: CASSSGSYGYTF.

J is TRBJ1-2 and V is TRBV7-9; 8 bases map to TRBD1. The CDR3 is 15 residues long. V was pared by 2 bases and J by 0 bases, with 2 bases of the junction left unmatched. CDR1 and CDR2 (germline): SEHNR, FQNEAQ (reference sequence). DNA for the CDR3: TGTGCCAGCAGCTTACGACAGGGGACTAACTATGGCTACACCTTC. As protein: CASSLRQGTNYGYTF.

The V call is TRBV7-2, the J call TRBJ2-1, with 9 bases identical to TRBD1. Trimming removed 5 bases from V and 9 bases from J; junction bases left unmatched: 5. The CDR3 totals 13 residues. The germline CDR1 and CDR2 sequences are SGHTA and FQGNSA. In nucleotides, the CDR3 is TGTGCCAGCAGCCCACAGGGGGCAGGTGAGCAGTTCTTC. It codes for CASSPQGAGEQFF.

This chain connects TRBV28 to TRBJ2-7; the match to TRBD2 covers 8 bases. This CDR3 comprises 15 residues. Germline V gives CDR1 MDHEN, CDR2 SYDVKM. V shed 7 bases and J 0 bases; nucleotides not matched to a gene: 8. The CDR3 is CASIPGGTSSYEQYF. In nucleotides, the CDR3 is TGTGCCAGCATCCCAGGAGGGACTAGCTCCTACGAGCAGTACTTC.

This clone appeared once. This chain connects TRBV7-9 to TRBJ2-7; TRBD2 matches at 13 bases. Germline assignment: CDR1 SEHNR and CDR2 FQNEAQ (reference sequence). The CDR3 consists of 19 residues. Unmatched junction bases numbered 9, after V lost 0 bases and J lost 1 base. The CDR3 is CASSLARGLAGARSYEQYF. Written as DNA, the CDR3 is TGTGCCAGCAGCTTAGCGCGAGGACTAGCGGGAGCGCGTTCCTACGAGCAGTACTTC.

The chain recombines TRBV28 with TRBJ2-7; the match to TRBD2 covers 9 bases. V shed 2 bases and J 3 bases; nucleotides not matched to a gene: 2. Germline V gene data show CDR1 as MDHEN and CDR2 as SYDVKM. The CDR3 length is 14 residues. The CDR3 bases are TGTGCCAGCAGTTTAGCGGGAGGGCTCTACGAGCAGTACTTC. Translation: CASSLAGGLYEQYF.

This chain uses TRBV4-3 with TRBJ2-7; 7 bases match TRBD2. Germline CDR1 and CDR2: LGHNA and YSLEER. The CDR3 length is 18 residues. Trimming at V came to 3 bases and at J to 3 bases, leaving 17 bases not matched to a gene. The CDR3 loop reads CASSHTLSREQFYYEQYF. CDR3 nucleotides: TGCGCCAGCAGCCACACCCTCTCGCGGGAGCAATTCTACTACGAGCAGTACTTC.

The chain is built from TRBV29-1 and TRBJ2-6; no definite D call. The CDR3 spans 12 residues. Trimming stripped 3 bases from V and 2 bases from J, with 2 bases between. CDR1 SQVTM and CDR2 ANQGSEA come from the germline V gene. The CDR3 sequence: CSVDTGANVLTF. CDR3 DNA: TGCAGCGTTGACACTGGGGCCAACGTCCTGACTTTC.

The chain links TRBV28 to TRBJ2-2; D is undetermined. Deletions cut 8 bases from V and 6 bases from J, with 10 bases between. Germline loops: CDR1 MDHEN, CDR2 SYDVKM. There are 12 residues in the CDR3. The CDR3 bases are TGTGCCAGCGGCGAGGCGGCCGGGGAGCTGTTTTTT. Residues: CASGEAAGELFF.

The chain recombines TRBV18 with TRBJ2-5; D not resolved. V dropped 0 bases and J dropped 2 bases, with 7 bases sitting between them. The CDR3 has 14 residues. Germline assignment: CDR1 KGHSH and CDR2 LQKENI. Here the CDR3 reads CASSPPSGQETQYF. DNA for the CDR3: TGTGCCAGCTCACCACCATCCGGGCAAGAGACCCAGTACTTC. Supplemented by reference TRBV18 and TRBJ2-5, the full variable domain reads NAGVMQNPRHLVRRRGQEARLRCSPMKGHSHVYWYRQLPEEGLKFMVYLQKENIIDESGMPKERFSAEFPKEGPSILRIQQVVRGDSAAYFCASSPPSGQETQYFGPGTRLLVL.

The chain carries TRBV10-2 and TRBJ1-5; perhaps TRBD1 as D (6 bases). V shed 6 bases and J shed 3 bases, with 9 bases lying between them. This CDR3 region has 13 residues. Germline V gene sequence: CDR1 WSHSY, CDR2 SAAADI. The CDR3 spells CASRQGINQPQHF. CDR3 DNA: TGCGCCAGCAGGCAGGGGATCAATCAGCCCCAGCATTTT.

This clone has just one count. The rearrangement uses TRBV12-5 and TRBJ1-2, with D perhaps matching TRBD1 (6 bases). The germline CDR1 and CDR2 sequences are LGHNT and FRNRAP. V was clipped by 2 bases and J by 8 bases, with 12 bases between them. The length of the CDR3 is 13 residues. CDR3 region: CASGLIRGIGYTF. The CDR3 DNA reads TGTGCTAGTGGTTTGATCAGGGGAATCGGCTACACCTTC.

The V call is TRBV19, the J call TRBJ2-3; the match to TRBD2 covers 13 bases. V gave up 7 bases and J gave up 5 bases; unmatched junction bases: 9. CDR3 size: 16 residues. Looked up from germline, CDR1 is LNHDA and CDR2 is SQIVND (reference sequence). The CDR3: CASIPPGLAGLDTQYF. The CDR3 DNA reads as TGTGCCAGTATTCCCCCGGGACTAGCGGGACTAGATACGCAGTATTTT.

The rearrangement joins TRBV6-2 or TRBV6-3 to TRBJ2-1, with TRBD1 matching over 11 bases. The CDR3 spans 16 residues. Trimming at V came to 6 bases and at J to 3 bases, leaving 7 bases not matched to a gene. The V gene's germline CDR1 is MNHEY and CDR2 SVGEGT. CDR3 in amino acids: CASSLTGTGGYNEQFF. CDR3 DNA sequence: TGTGCCAGCAGCTTGACCGGGACAGGGGGCTACAATGAGCAGTTCTTC.

The V call is TRBV11-3, the J call TRBJ1-3, with D possibly matching TRBD1 (6 bases). V shed 3 bases and J shed 7 bases, with 19 bases lying between them. This CDR3 comprises 16 residues. Germline V gene lookup returns CDR1 SGHNT and CDR2 YENEEA. CDR3 nucleotides: TGTGCCAGCAGCTTCTTAGGGCAGGGGAATCGGAACACCATATATTTT. It yields the protein CASSFLGQGNRNTIYF.

The rearrangement uses TRBV5-5 and TRBJ2-7, with 10 bases that match TRBD1. The trim removed 3 bases at V and 0 bases at J, leaving 6 bases unmatched. Germline V gives CDR1 SGHKS, CDR2 YYEKEE (reference sequence). The CDR3 loop spans 16 amino acids. For the CDR3, the DNA is TGTGCCAGCAGCTCGTGGGACAGGGGCCTCTCCTACGAGCAGTACTTC. Translation: CASSSWDRGLSYEQYF.

The V and J genes are TRBV27 and TRBJ1-2; D might be TRBD1 (5 bases). This CDR3 has 15 residues. CDR1 and CDR2 from the germline V gene are MNHEY and SMNVEV (reference sequence). V lost 2 bases and J lost 2, with 12 bases in between. DNA of the CDR3: TGTGCCAGCAGTTTAACGTGGGGGGGGAACTATGGCTACACCTTC. Its protein product is CASSLTWGGNYGYTF.